This TCR beta chain originates from a study of T cell changes during pregnancy in multiple sclerosis. Method: immunoSEQ multiplex PCR; TCRdb's copy keeps in-frame clones and lacks some. Of tens of thousands of clones in the sample, roughly 93% are singletons; the top ten hold around 1.9%. The CDR3 covers 14 residues. Trimming shortened V by 3 bases and J by 7 bases, and 13 bases separated the two germline ends. The germline V gene encodes CDR1 KGHSH and CDR2 LQKENI. Sequenced here: peripheral blood, sampled in the second trimester of pregnancy. The receptor was isolated from a female donor with multiple sclerosis, enrolled in a pregnancy study. The chain carries TRBV18 and TRBJ2-1, with a tentative D call TRBD1 (6 bases). In nucleotides, the CDR3 is TGTGCCAGCTCACCTTTAAAAGACAGGAATGAGCAGTTCTTC. Amino acid sequence: CASSPLKDRNEQFF.